A single sample gave rise to the 9 T cell receptor beta chains below, sequenced in a study of early T cells in non-severe SARS-CoV-2 infection. One entry per CDR3 protein results from TCRdb running MiXCR on the 5' RACE reads. In the table there are 45,000 to 60,000 distinct CDR3 sequences, around 9% of which are singletons. The sequenced sample was whole blood. These receptors were taken from an adult who was a healthcare worker with PCR-confirmed SARS-CoV-2 infection or an uninfected control (not recorded which).

This clonotype came up a few times. The CDR3 here is CASSSSLANTEAFF. Here the CDR3 DNA reads TGTGCCAGCAGCTCCTCCTTGGCGAACACTGAAGCTTTCTTT. This chain links TRBV7-2 with TRBJ1-1; D is unclear. With 4 bases removed from V and 1 base from J, the gap between germline ends came to 10 bases. Germline CDR1 and CDR2: SGHTA and FQGNSA. The CDR3 loop spans 14 amino acids.

This clonotype was seen repeatedly, ten times or more. The V gene is TRBV6-2 or TRBV6-3, the J gene TRBJ1-5, with D unresolved. This CDR3 spans 13 amino acids. Germline loops: CDR1 MNHEY, CDR2 SVGEGT. With 5 bases removed from V and 0 bases from J, the gap between germline ends came to 5 bases. CDR3 bases: TGTGCCAGCAGTGCACATAGCAATCAGCCCCAGCATTTT. Translation gives CASSAHSNQPQHF.

This clonotype occurred a few times. This sequence joins TRBV29-1 and TRBJ2-7; D may be TRBD1 or TRBD2 (5 bases each). The V end lost 0 bases, the J end lost 7 bases, and 13 bases lay between the germline ends. Germline-derived CDR1 and CDR2 are SQVTM and ANQGSEA. The CDR3 covers 13 residues. The DNA of the CDR3 is TGCAGCGTTGAAGATCACGAGGGACGGGAGCAGTACTTC. It codes for CSVEDHEGREQYF.

This clonotype was seen more than once but under ten times. The rearrangement joins TRBV4-1 to TRBJ2-1; 9 nucleotides match TRBD2. The V segment lost 6 bases and the J segment 7 bases; nucleotides outside the gene matches: 10. This CDR3 spans 15 amino acids. Germline CDR1 is MGHRA and CDR2 is YSYEKL. The CDR3 reads CASSSLGLATNEQFF. CDR3 coding DNA: TGCGCCAGCAGTTCCCTAGGACTAGCGACAAATGAGCAGTTCTTC.

The gene calls are TRBV7-6 and TRBJ1-4, with D unresolved. Germline assignment: CDR1 SGHVS and CDR2 FNYEAQ. Trimming removed 5 bases at V and 5 bases at J, with 18 bases between. The CDR3 has 16 amino acids. CDR3 loop: CASSPYPADRNEKLFF. Here the CDR3 DNA reads TGTGCCAGCAGCCCCTACCCCGCAGACCGAAATGAAAAACTGTTTTTT.

The chain is built from TRBV5-1 and TRBJ2-5, with TRBD1 identical over 7 bases. The germline V gene encodes CDR1 SGHRS and CDR2 YFSETQ. V shed 4 bases and J 4 bases; nucleotides not matched to a gene: 16. This CDR3 region has 17 residues. CDR3 region: CASSRNSGQPRRETQYF. DNA for the CDR3: TGCGCCAGCAGCAGGAACTCGGGACAGCCCAGGCGAGAGACCCAGTACTTC.

V is TRBV5-1 and J is TRBJ2-1; possibly TRBD1 for D (6 bases). Germline V gives CDR1 SGHRS, CDR2 YFSETQ. The ends were cut back, 3 bases at V and 9 bases at J, with 7 bases in the middle. This CDR3 spans 11 amino acids. The DNA of the CDR3 is TGCGCCAGCAGCTCACAGGGTGAGCAGTTCTTC. Protein: CASSSQGEQFF.

This clonotype was observed a few times. The chain has TRBV29-1 and TRBJ2-2, with 8 bases identical to TRBD1. The CDR3 has 15 amino acids. The germline V gene encodes CDR1 SQVTM and CDR2 ANQGSEA. The junction had 8 bases not matched to a gene; V was cut back by 3 bases and J by 5 bases. The CDR3 loop is CSVDPGGQGTGELFF. CDR3 bases: TGCAGCGTTGACCCCGGAGGACAGGGAACCGGGGAGCTGTTTTTT.

This clonotype was seen ten or more times. This chain connects TRBV30 to TRBJ1-2; D gene uncertain. The CDR3 sequence is 11 residues long. CDR1 and CDR2 from the germline V gene are GTSNPN and SVGIG (reference sequence). The ends were cut back, 1 base at V and 3 bases at J, with 3 bases in the middle. The CDR3 region has the DNA TGTGCCTGGAGTGGTTACTATGGCTACACCTTC. Its translation: CAWSGYYGYTF.